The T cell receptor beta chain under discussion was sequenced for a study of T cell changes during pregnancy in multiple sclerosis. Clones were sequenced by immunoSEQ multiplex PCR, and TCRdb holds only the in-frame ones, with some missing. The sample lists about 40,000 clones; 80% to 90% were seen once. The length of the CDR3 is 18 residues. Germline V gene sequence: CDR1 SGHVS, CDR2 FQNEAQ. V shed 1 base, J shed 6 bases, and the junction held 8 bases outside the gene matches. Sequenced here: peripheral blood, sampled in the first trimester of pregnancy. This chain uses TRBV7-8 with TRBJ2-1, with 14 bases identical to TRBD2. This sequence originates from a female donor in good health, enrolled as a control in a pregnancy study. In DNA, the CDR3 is TGTGCCAGCAGCTTAGGCGGGACTAGCGGGAGCATGCTCAATGAGCAGTTCTTC. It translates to CASSLGGTSGSMLNEQFF.